Each of the 16 T cell receptor beta chains below was sequenced from the same sample in a study of blood T cell repertoires in COVID-19. Clones were read by immunoSEQ multiplex PCR, and TCRdb kept only the in-frame ones, dropping some. The data show about 150,000 clones, 88% seen once. Input material: peripheral blood. Receptors were obtained from a man aged 50 to 59 who had recovered from COVID-19.

This clone came up once. The genes are TRBV9 and TRBJ1-2; 7 nucleotides match TRBD1. The V segment lost 0 bases and the J segment 0 bases; nucleotides outside the gene matches: 2. The length of the CDR3 is 15 residues. CDR1 is SGDLS and CDR2 is YYNGEE in the germline V gene. The DNA of the CDR3 is TGTGCCAGCAGCGTAGAGCAGGGGGCTAACTATGGCTACACCTTC. Residues: CASSVEQGANYGYTF.

This clone has just one count. V gene TRBV28 combines with J gene TRBJ2-7; a weak D match, TRBD1 (6 bases). V gave up 2 bases and J gave up 2 bases, with 10 bases separating them. The germline V gene has CDR1 MDHEN and CDR2 SYDVKM. This CDR3 region has 14 residues. CDR3 loop: CASSLGGPPYEQYF. As DNA, the CDR3 is TGTGCCAGCAGTTTAGGGGGCCCTCCCTACGAGCAGTACTTC.

This chain connects TRBV4-3 to TRBJ2-2, with 7 bases fitting TRBD1. Trimming took 2 bases from V and 4 from J; bases not matched to a gene: 4. The CDR3 extends over 15 amino acids. From germline, CDR1 is LGHNA and CDR2 YSLEER. For the CDR3, the DNA is TGCGCCAGCAGCCAATTATACAGGGGCACCGGGGAGCTGTTTTTT. It translates to CASSQLYRGTGELFF.

V gene TRBV6-2 or TRBV6-3 combines with J gene TRBJ2-2, with a tentative D call TRBD2 (5 bases). Per germline, CDR1 MNHEY and CDR2 SVGEGT. This CDR3 region has 15 residues. Trimming pared 5 bases from V and 2 bases from J, leaving 12 bases between. Here the CDR3 DNA reads TGTGCCAGCAGTAACCAGCGGAGCAACACCGGGGAGCTGTTTTTT. Residues: CASSNQRSNTGELFF.

J is TRBJ2-3 and V is TRBV7-2, with 7 bases that match TRBD2. The CDR3 is made up of 15 amino acids. In germline, CDR1 is SGHTA, CDR2 FQGNSA. Unmatched junction bases numbered 5, after V lost 0 bases and J lost 5 bases. CDR3 nucleotides: TGTGCCAGCAGCTTAGCGGGGGGGTTGGTAGATACGCAGTATTTT. Encoded protein: CASSLAGGLVDTQYF.

This chain connects TRBV12-3 or TRBV12-4 to TRBJ2-7, with 8 bases identical to TRBD1. This CDR3 contains 13 residues. V was pared by 1 base and J by 6 bases, with 2 bases of the junction left unmatched. CDR3 nucleotides: TGTGCCAGCAGTTTAGGGACAGGGTTCGAGCAGTACTTC. It yields the protein CASSLGTGFEQYF.

The chain combines TRBV27 with TRBJ1-5; D is ambiguous. This CDR3 is 17 amino acids long. Germline V gene sequence: CDR1 MNHEY, CDR2 SMNVEV (reference sequence). V was pared by 8 bases and J by 0 bases, with 20 bases between. CDR3 coding DNA: TGTGCCAGCCGCTCTGTTGGAGGAGCTTATAGCAATCAGCCCCAGCATTTT. Its translation is CASRSVGGAYSNQPQHF.

The chain couples TRBV30 to TRBJ2-2; D might be TRBD1 (5 bases). The V end was cut by 1 base, the J end by 5 bases, with 29 bases between. This CDR3 comprises 20 residues. Germline CDR1 GTSNPN, CDR2 SVGIG (reference sequence). CDR3: CAWSATPVRDRRRWTGELFF. CDR3 in DNA: TGTGCCTGGAGTGCTACACCCGTCCGAGACAGACGTCGTTGGACCGGGGAGCTGTTTTTT.

V is TRBV7-9 and J is TRBJ2-3; 11 bases align to TRBD1. Germline loops: CDR1 SEHNR, CDR2 FQNEAQ (reference sequence). This CDR3 comprises 16 residues. Unmatched junction bases numbered 4, after V lost 2 bases and J lost 3 bases. CDR3 in amino acids: CASSLWTGGRTDTQYF. The CDR3, as DNA: TGTGCCAGCAGCTTATGGACAGGGGGCAGGACAGATACGCAGTATTTT.

This clone was found a few times. The gene calls are TRBV10-1 and TRBJ1-1, with a tentative D call TRBD1 (5 bases). CDR1 and CDR2 from the germline V gene are WNHNN and SYGVQD (reference sequence). The CDR3 loop spans 15 amino acids. V was clipped by 0 bases and J by 3 bases, with 11 bases between them. Here the CDR3 DNA reads TGCGCCAGCAGTGAGTCGCGGGGGTACCACACTGAAGCTTTCTTT. Its translation: CASSESRGYHTEAFF.

V is TRBV9 and J is TRBJ2-1; 8 bases are shared with TRBD2. This CDR3 has 15 residues. Germline CDR1 reads SGDLS; CDR2 reads YYNGEE. V gave up 0 bases and J gave up 4 bases; unmatched junction bases: 3. Here the CDR3 DNA reads TGTGCCAGCAGCGTAGAGACTAGCGCGTACAATGAGCAGTTCTTC. Protein product: CASSVETSAYNEQFF.

V gene TRBV5-1 combines with J gene TRBJ1-2; 11 bases map to TRBD1. In germline, CDR1 is SGHRS, CDR2 YFSETQ. J gave up 8 bases and V 4 bases, and 7 bases lay outside the gene matches. This CDR3 is built from 14 residues. CDR3 region: CASSPDRGRQGYTF. DNA for the CDR3: TGCGCCAGCAGCCCGGACAGGGGGCGCCAGGGCTACACCTTC.

The genes are TRBV2 and TRBJ1-4; D ambiguous. The CDR3 is 12 residues long. Germline values: CDR1 SNHLY, CDR2 FYNNEI. The V gene lost 4 bases and the J gene lost 15 bases, with 15 bases spanning the gap. In DNA form, the CDR3 reads TGTGCCAGCAGTGTCCGGACTGGCTGGGTGTTTTTT. It yields the protein CASSVRTGWVFF.

This clone was seen a single time. J is TRBJ1-1 and V is TRBV9; D gene ambiguous. The V gene lost 3 bases and the J gene lost 6 bases, with 12 bases spanning the gap. This CDR3 has 13 residues. Germline loops: CDR1 SGDLS, CDR2 YYNGEE. In DNA form, the CDR3 reads TGTGCCAGCAGCGGTCGGGTTGATTCTGAAGCTTTCTTT. Translating gives CASSGRVDSEAFF.

V is TRBV7-2 and J is TRBJ2-1, with 13 positions matching TRBD2. J was trimmed by 7 bases and V by 4 bases; bases with no gene match: 4. In germline, CDR1 is SGHTA, CDR2 FQGNSA. This CDR3 is 15 amino acids long. CDR3 sequence (DNA): TGTGCCAGCAGCTGGACTAGCGGGAGTGGAAATGAGCAGTTCTTC. As protein: CASSWTSGSGNEQFF.

The rearrangement joins TRBV28 to TRBJ2-7; D is perhaps TRBD1 (5 bases). The CDR3 totals 12 residues. The V end lost 5 bases, the J end lost 6 bases, and 11 bases lay between the germline ends. Germline V gene lookup returns CDR1 MDHEN and CDR2 SYDVKM. CDR3 sequence (DNA): TGTGCCAGCAGTCAATCAGGGCGCGAGCAGTACTTC. Amino acids: CASSQSGREQYF.